The following is a TCR beta chain sequence with its context. These data originate in a study of T cells in Graves' hyperthyroidism and ophthalmopathy. TCR beta CDR3 region amplification was performed from RNA transcripts. In the first-round RT-PCR of the TCR CDR3, the HTBI primer set was used. MiXCR, applied by TCRdb to the multiplex PCR reads, yields one record per CDR3 protein. The data hold hundreds of thousands of distinct CDR3 sequences, with just under 45% observed a single time. This CDR3 is 13 amino acids long. Trimming removed 6 bases at V and 7 bases at J, with 18 bases between. Germline lookup yields CDR1 SQVTM and CDR2 ANQGSEA.

The TCR originated in an adult man with Graves' disease, either hyperthyroidism or ophthalmopathy (not recorded which). Sequencing was carried out using peripheral blood or thyroid tissue (not recorded which). The gene calls are TRBV29-1 and TRBJ1-2; the D is unclear. For the CDR3, the DNA is TGCAGCGTCGAGAGACAAGGCGGATTTGGCTACACCTTC. Amino acid sequence: CSVERQGGFGYTF.